This entry lists 3 T cell receptor beta chains sequenced from one sample in a study of human T cells and chemical hapten exposure. Time point reported: healthy volunteer bleed at 2 weeks. Extraction of total RNA was performed on unfractionated whole blood. MiXCR, run by TCRdb on the RACE reads, gives a single entry per CDR3 protein. The sample shows 45,000 or so distinct CDR3 sequences, about 4.5% of them seen only once. Sequencing input: whole blood. These receptors originate from a human donor in good health. Some clones in this sample may be carry-over from other donors' samples.

This clonotype was seen ten or more times. The chain is built from TRBV11-2 and TRBJ1-2, with TRBD1 as a possible D gene (6 bases). CDR1 is SGHAT and CDR2 is FQNNGV in the germline V gene. V was pared by 1 base and J by 2 bases, with 11 bases between. CDR3 length: 15 amino acids. CDR3 bases: TGTGCCAGCAGCTTAGCGCAGGGGCCCAACTATGGCTACACCTTC. Its translation: CASSLAQGPNYGYTF.

This clonotype came up many times. V and J are TRBV6-1 and TRBJ2-7, with D tentatively TRBD2 (6 bases). The V end lost 0 bases, the J end lost 2 bases, and 11 bases lay between the germline ends. The CDR3 has 15 residues. CDR1 and CDR2 (germline): MNHNS, SASEGT. In nucleotides, the CDR3 is TGTGCCAGCAGTGAAGCGAGGGGAGGACCCTACGAGCAGTACTTC. Its protein product is CASSEARGGPYEQYF.

This clonotype was recorded many times. This rearrangement joins TRBV30 to TRBJ1-5; weak D call: TRBD1 (5 bases). The V gene lost 4 bases and the J gene lost 3 bases, with 10 bases spanning the gap. This CDR3 contains 13 residues. Germline V CDR1 and CDR2: GTSNPN, SVGIG (reference sequence). CDR3 nucleotides: TGTGCCTGGACAACAGGCTCCAATCAGCCCCAGCATTTT. Protein sequence: CAWTTGSNQPQHF.